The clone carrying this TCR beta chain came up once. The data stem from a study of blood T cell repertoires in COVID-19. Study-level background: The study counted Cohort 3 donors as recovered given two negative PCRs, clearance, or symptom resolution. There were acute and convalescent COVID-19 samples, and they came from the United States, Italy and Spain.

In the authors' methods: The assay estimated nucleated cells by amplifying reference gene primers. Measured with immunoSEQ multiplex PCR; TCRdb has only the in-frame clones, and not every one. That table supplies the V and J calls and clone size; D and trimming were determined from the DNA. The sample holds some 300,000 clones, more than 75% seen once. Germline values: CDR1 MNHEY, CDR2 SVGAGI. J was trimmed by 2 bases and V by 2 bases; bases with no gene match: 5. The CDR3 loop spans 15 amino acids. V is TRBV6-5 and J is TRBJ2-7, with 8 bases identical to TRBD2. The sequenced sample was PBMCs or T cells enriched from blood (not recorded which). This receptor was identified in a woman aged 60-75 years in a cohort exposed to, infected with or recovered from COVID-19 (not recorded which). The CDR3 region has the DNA TGTGCCAGCAGTTACAAGACTAGCGTCCCCTACGAGCAGTACTTC. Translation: CASSYKTSVPYEQYF.